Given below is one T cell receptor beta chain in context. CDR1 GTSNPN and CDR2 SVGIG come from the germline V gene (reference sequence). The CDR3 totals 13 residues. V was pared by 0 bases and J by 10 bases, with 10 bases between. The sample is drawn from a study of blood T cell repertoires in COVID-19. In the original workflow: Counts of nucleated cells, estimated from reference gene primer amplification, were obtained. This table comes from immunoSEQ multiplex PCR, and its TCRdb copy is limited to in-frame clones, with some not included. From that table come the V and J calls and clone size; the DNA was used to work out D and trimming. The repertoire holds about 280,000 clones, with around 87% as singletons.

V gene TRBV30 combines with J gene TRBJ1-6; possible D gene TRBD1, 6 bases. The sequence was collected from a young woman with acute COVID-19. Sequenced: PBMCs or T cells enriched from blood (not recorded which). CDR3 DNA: TGTGCCTGGAGTGTACAGGGCGGCTCACCCCTCCACTTT. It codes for CAWSVQGGSPLHF.